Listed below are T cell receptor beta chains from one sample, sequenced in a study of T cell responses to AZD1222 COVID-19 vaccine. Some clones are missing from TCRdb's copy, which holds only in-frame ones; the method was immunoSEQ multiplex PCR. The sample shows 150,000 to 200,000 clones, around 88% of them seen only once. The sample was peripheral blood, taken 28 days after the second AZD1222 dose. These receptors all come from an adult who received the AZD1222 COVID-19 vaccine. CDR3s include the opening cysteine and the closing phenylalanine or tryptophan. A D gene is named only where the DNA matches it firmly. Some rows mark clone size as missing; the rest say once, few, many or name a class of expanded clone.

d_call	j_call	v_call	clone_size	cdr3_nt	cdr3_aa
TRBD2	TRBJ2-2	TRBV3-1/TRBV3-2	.	TGTGCCAGCAGTTGGACTAGCGGGGCGCACACCGGGGAGCTGTTTTTT	CASSWTSGAHTGELFF
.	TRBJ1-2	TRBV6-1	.	TGTGCCAGCAGTGAAGCGGGCAGGGGATATGGCTACACCTTC	CASSEAGRGYGYTF
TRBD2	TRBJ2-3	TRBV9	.	TGTGCCAGCAGCGACGCGGGGGGGCCATTAGATACGCAGTATTTT	CASSDAGGPLDTQYF
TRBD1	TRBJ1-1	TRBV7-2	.	TGTGCCAGCAGCCCGTACCTCGGACAGGGGAGGACCACTGAAGCTTTCTTT	CASSPYLGQGRTTEAFF
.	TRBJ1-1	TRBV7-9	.	TGTGCCAGCAGCTTAGACGGAGTGGATACTGAAGCTTTCTTT	CASSLDGVDTEAFF
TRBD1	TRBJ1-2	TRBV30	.	TGTGCCTGGAGTACCCGGGACAGGGTCTATGGCTACACCTTC	CAWSTRDRVYGYTF
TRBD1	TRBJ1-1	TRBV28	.	TGTGCCAGCAGTTTTTCGTCAGGGGGCGGGGATGATGAAGCTTTCTTT	CASSFSSGGGDDEAFF
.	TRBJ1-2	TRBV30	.	TGTGCCTGGAACGGACTGGGTGGCTACACCTTC	CAWNGLGGYTF
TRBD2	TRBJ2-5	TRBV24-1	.	TGTGCCACCAGTGATGAAAGCGGGGGGGAAGAGACCCAGTACTTC	CATSDESGGEETQYF
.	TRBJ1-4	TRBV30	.	TGTGCCTGGAGTGTTACAGGATTCCAGAATGAAAAACTGTTTTTT	CAWSVTGFQNEKLFF
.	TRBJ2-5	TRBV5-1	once	TGCGCCAGCAGCTTGGTCCCGGCTCAAGAGACCCAGTACTTC	CASSLVPAQETQYF
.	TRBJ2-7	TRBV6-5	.	TGTGCCAGCAGTCAGACCACTAGCTCCTACGAGCAGTACTTC	CASSQTTSSYEQYF
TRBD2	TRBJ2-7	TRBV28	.	TGTGCCAGCAGTTCCTTCCTAGCGGGGGCCCTCCTCTACGAGCAGTACTTC	CASSSFLAGALLYEQYF
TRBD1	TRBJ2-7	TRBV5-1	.	TGCGCCAGCAGCTCGGGACAGGGGGTCTCCAAAGGTCGCGAGCAGTACTTC	CASSSGQGVSKGREQYF
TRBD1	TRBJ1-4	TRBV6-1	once	TGTGCCAGCAGTGACGGACAGGGACGCGGTGAAAAACTGTTTTTT	CASSDGQGRGEKLFF
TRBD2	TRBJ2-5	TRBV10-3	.	TGTGCCATCAGCGCGGGACTAGCGGGGAAACAAGAGACCCAGTACTTC	CAISAGLAGKQETQYF
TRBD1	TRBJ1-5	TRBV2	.	TGTGCCAGCAGTGGCGGACAGGGGAATCAGCCCCAGCATTTT	CASSGGQGNQPQHF